One sample yielded the 28 T cell receptor beta chains listed below, sequenced in a study of shared clonotypes between healthy human individuals. Naive CD8 cells, CD45RO-negative and positively selected for CCR7, excluded terminally differentiated effector memory CD45RA+ cells. Here immunoSEQ multiplex PCR was the method, and the copy in TCRdb shows in-frame clones only, minus some. The sample contains about 820,000 clones, 80% to 95% of which appear only once. The specimen sequenced was naive CD8+ T cells sorted from blood. These receptor sequences come from a man younger than 45 in good health.

This chain connects TRBV7-9 to TRBJ2-3, with TRBD2 matching over 12 bases. The CDR3 runs 15 residues. The junction had 6 bases not matched to a gene; V was cut back by 5 bases and J by 6 bases. Germline CDR1 SEHNR, CDR2 FQNEAQ (reference sequence). The DNA for the CDR3 is TGTGCCAGCAGCCAACTAGCGGGAGGAGAGGATACGCAGTATTTT. It specifies CASSQLAGGEDTQYF.

The V and J genes are TRBV29-1 and TRBJ2-4, with D hard to call. V lost 4 bases and J 0 bases, leaving 7 bases between the germline ends. Germline V gives CDR1 SQVTM, CDR2 ANQGSEA. The CDR3 has 13 residues. The DNA of the CDR3 is TGCAGCGTTGCGGGTGGAGCCAAAAACATTCAGTACTTC. Its translation: CSVAGGAKNIQYF.

The chain links TRBV7-9 to TRBJ1-2, with 9 positions matching TRBD1. Trimming removed 5 bases from V and 4 bases from J; junction bases left unmatched: 14. The CDR3 spans 17 residues. Per germline, CDR1 SEHNR and CDR2 FQNEAQ (reference sequence). The CDR3 sequence is CASSGRTGEFPSYGYTF. Written as DNA, the CDR3 is TGTGCCAGCAGCGGCCGGACAGGGGAGTTCCCTTCCTATGGCTACACCTTC.

The chain employs TRBV7-9 and TRBJ2-4; D uncertain. V lost 5 bases and J 1 base, leaving 9 bases between the germline ends. The length of the CDR3 is 14 residues. Germline V gene lookup returns CDR1 SEHNR and CDR2 FQNEAQ (reference sequence). DNA for the CDR3: TGTGCCAGCAGCCCCGAAGATGCCAAAAACATTCAGTACTTC. It is translated as CASSPEDAKNIQYF. Full variable domain (missing parts from reference TRBV7-9 and TRBJ2-4): DTGVSQNPRHKITKRGQNVTFRCDPISEHNRLYWYRQTLGQGPEFLTYFQNEAQLEKSRLLSDRFSAERPKGSFSTLEIQRTEQGDSAMYLCASSPEDAKNIQYFGAGTRLSVL.

The chain is built from TRBV28 and TRBJ2-3, with D hard to call. The germline CDR1 and CDR2 sequences are MDHEN and SYDVKM. CDR3 length: 13 amino acids. V dropped 11 bases and J dropped 2 bases, with 14 bases sitting between them. The CDR3 DNA is TGTGCCGCCTTTACCGTCCTCACAGATACGCAGTATTTT. Translation gives CAAFTVLTDTQYF.

The chain employs TRBV29-1 and TRBJ2-7; a weak D match, TRBD2 (6 bases). This CDR3 region has 13 residues. Germline CDR1 is SQVTM and CDR2 is ANQGSEA. V gave up 7 bases and J gave up 0 bases, with 13 bases separating them. CDR3 loop: CSAAAGRSYEQYF. DNA of the CDR3: TGCAGCGCAGCAGCGGGCCGCTCCTACGAGCAGTACTTC.

The chain employs TRBV7-9 and TRBJ2-7, with 14 bases matching TRBD2. This CDR3 comprises 17 residues. Germline CDR1 is SEHNR and CDR2 is FQNEAQ (reference sequence). V shed 0 bases and J 3 bases; nucleotides not matched to a gene: 4. CDR3 nucleotides: TGTGCCAGCAGCTTAGCCGAGGGACTAGCGGGAGTCTACGAGCAGTACTTC. Its translation: CASSLAEGLAGVYEQYF.

Of note for this clone: Distinct nucleotide sequences in the sample also encode this CDR3. This chain links TRBV7-9 with TRBJ1-5, with D uncertain. Germline V CDR1 and CDR2: SEHNR, FQNEAQ (reference sequence). The V end was cut by 1 base, the J end by 1 base, with 5 bases between. The CDR3 contains 14 residues. In DNA, the CDR3 is TGTGCCAGCAGCTTAGACTCAAGCAATCAGCCCCAGCATTTT. It encodes CASSLDSSNQPQHF.

The genes are TRBV30 and TRBJ2-3; tentative D call: TRBD1 (5 bases). Germline V CDR1 and CDR2: GTSNPN, SVGIG (reference sequence). CDR3 length equals 12 residues. V was pared by 3 bases and J by 8 bases, with 12 bases between. This chain's CDR3 is CAWSSGFSTQYF. Here the CDR3 DNA reads TGTGCCTGGAGCTCAGGGTTCTCTACGCAGTATTTT.

The genes are TRBV6-6 and TRBJ2-5; D unresolved. The CDR3 is made up of 12 amino acids. Germline lookup yields CDR1 MNHNY and CDR2 SVGAGI (reference sequence). Trimming took 2 bases from V and 5 from J, leaving 6 bases between them. CDR3 loop: CASSYRWETQYF. CDR3 nucleotides: TGTGCCAGCAGTTACCGGTGGGAGACCCAGTACTTC.

The V gene is TRBV10-2, the J gene TRBJ1-2; 7 bases agree with TRBD1. CDR3 size: 13 residues. V lost 6 bases to trimming and J lost 2 bases; unmatched junction nucleotides: 3. Germline values: CDR1 WSHSY, CDR2 SAAADI. The CDR3: CASSATGNYGYTF. The DNA of the CDR3 is TGCGCCAGCAGCGCGACAGGGAACTATGGCTACACCTTC.

The chain joins TRBV9 to TRBJ2-1; maybe TRBD1 (5 bases). The CDR3 is 15 amino acids. CDR1 and CDR2 from the germline V gene are SGDLS and YYNGEE. V lost 0 bases, J lost 5 bases, and 12 bases lay in between. CDR3 in DNA: TGTGCCAGCAGCGTAGGGGGCGGAAGGGACAATGAGCAGTTCTTC. It encodes CASSVGGGRDNEQFF. Drawing the rest from reference TRBV9 and TRBJ2-1, the complete variable domain is DSGVTQTPKHLITATGQRVTLRCSPRSGDLSVYWYQQSLDQGLQFLIQYYNGEERAKGNILERFSAQQFPDLHSELNLSSLELGDSALYFCASSVGGGRDNEQFFGPGTRLTVL.

The J gene is TRBJ2-7, the V gene TRBV6-5, with a possible D match to TRBD2 (6 bases). V was shortened by 0 bases and J by 3 bases, with 12 bases between the two germline ends. Germline assignment: CDR1 MNHEY and CDR2 SVGAGI. The CDR3 has 15 amino acids. The CDR3, as DNA: TGTGCCAGCAGTTACTCAGTAGCGGAGAACTACGAGCAGTACTTC. This encodes CASSYSVAENYEQYF.

The chain uses TRBV5-5 and TRBJ1-2; 7 positions agree with TRBD1. The V and J ends lost 4 bases and 4 bases, in that order; junction bases with no gene match: 7. Germline-derived CDR1 and CDR2 are SGHKS and YYEKEE (reference sequence). This CDR3 spans 14 amino acids. CDR3 residues: CASSPGTDPYGYTF. DNA of the CDR3: TGTGCCAGCAGCCCCGGGACAGACCCCTATGGCTACACCTTC. The whole variable domain, remainder taken from reference TRBV5-5 and TRBJ1-2, is DAGVTQSPTHLIKTRGQQVTLRCSPISGHKSVSWYQQVLGQGPQFIFQYYEKEERGRGNFPDRFSARQFPNYSSELNVNALLLGDSALYLCASSPGTDPYGYTFGSGTRLTVV.

The CDR3 spells CASSPRTDASTNEKLFF. CDR3 sequence (DNA): TGTGCCAGCAGCCCAAGGACAGACGCGTCAACTAATGAAAAACTGTTTTTT. This chain links TRBV11-2 with TRBJ1-4, with TRBD1 as a possible D gene (6 bases). The CDR3 is 17 residues long. Germline lookup yields CDR1 SGHAT and CDR2 FQNNGV. Trimming removed 5 bases at V and 0 bases at J, with 16 bases between.

This clone was counted a single time. V usage is TRBV27 and J usage is TRBJ2-3; no firm D call. The V end was cut by 2 bases, the J end by 0 bases, with 6 bases between. This CDR3 spans 14 amino acids. The germline V gene encodes CDR1 MNHEY and CDR2 SMNVEV (reference sequence). CDR3 loop: CASSLMASTDTQYF. DNA of the CDR3: TGTGCCAGCAGTTTAATGGCTAGCACAGATACGCAGTATTTT.

The V and J genes are TRBV27 and TRBJ1-1; perhaps TRBD1 as D (5 bases). V lost 4 bases to trimming and J lost 0 bases, with 18 bases between them. There are 17 residues in the CDR3. CDR1 and CDR2 from the germline V gene are MNHEY and SMNVEV (reference sequence). The CDR3: CASSYLGPPGLNTEAFF. CDR3 bases: TGTGCCAGCAGTTATTTGGGGCCCCCCGGTTTGAACACTGAAGCTTTCTTT.

The rearrangement links TRBV9 to TRBJ2-7; TRBD2 matches 13 bases. The CDR3 extends over 16 amino acids. J was trimmed by 7 bases and V by 3 bases; bases with no gene match: 10. The germline gives CDR1 SGDLS, CDR2 YYNGEE. The chain's CDR3 is CASSAGPGLAGKEQYF. The CDR3 nucleotides read TGTGCCAGCAGCGCCGGCCCGGGACTAGCGGGGAAGGAGCAGTACTTC.

Concerning this clone itself: Other DNA sequences from this sample encode an identical CDR3 as well. The chain has TRBV13 and TRBJ2-7; D tentatively reads TRBD1 or TRBD2 (5 bases each). The germline gives CDR1 PRHDT, CDR2 FYEKMQ (reference sequence). V lost 2 bases to trimming and J lost 2 bases, with 10 bases between them. The CDR3 has 14 residues. The DNA of the CDR3 is TGTGCCAGCAGCTTATCGGGGCGAACCTACGAGCAGTACTTC. Encoded protein: CASSLSGRTYEQYF.

V and J are TRBV4-1 and TRBJ2-2; D gene ambiguous. V shed 0 bases and J shed 7 bases, with 9 bases lying between them. CDR1 and CDR2 from the germline V gene are MGHRA and YSYEKL. The CDR3 has 14 amino acids. The CDR3 DNA is TGCGCCAGCAGCCAAGAATTGGTTGACGGGGAGCTGTTTTTT. Protein: CASSQELVDGELFF.

This clone was picked up a small number of times. The rearrangement links TRBV30 to TRBJ1-2, with D perhaps TRBD1 (5 bases). Trimming left V 1 base short and J 4 bases short, with 10 bases between. The CDR3 is 13 amino acids. CDR1 is GTSNPN and CDR2 is SVGIG in the germline V gene (reference sequence). The CDR3 region is CAWSGDGVYGYTF. The CDR3 region has the DNA TGTGCCTGGAGTGGGGACGGAGTCTATGGCTACACCTTC.

The chain recombines TRBV7-9 with TRBJ1-4; 9 nucleotides match TRBD1. Germline values: CDR1 SEHNR, CDR2 FQNEAQ (reference sequence). V dropped 0 bases and J dropped 7; count of bases not matched to a gene: 6. The CDR3 spans 16 residues. CDR3 DNA: TGTGCCAGCAGCTTAGCGGGGACAGGGAAGAGTGAAAAACTGTTTTTT. Translating it yields CASSLAGTGKSEKLFF.

The rearrangement links TRBV5-1 to TRBJ1-3; TRBD1 aligns across 10 bases. CDR1 SGHRS and CDR2 YFSETQ come from the germline V gene. V was pared by 3 bases and J by 3 bases, with 9 bases of the junction left unmatched. The CDR3 totals 17 residues. The CDR3 protein is CASSYYDRGRDGNTIYF. The CDR3 DNA reads as TGCGCCAGCAGCTATTACGACAGGGGGCGCGATGGAAACACCATATATTTT.

This chain connects TRBV19 to TRBJ2-1, with TRBD2 matching over 9 bases. This CDR3 comprises 14 residues. The V segment lost 4 bases and the J segment 8 bases; nucleotides outside the gene matches: 6. Per germline, CDR1 LNHDA and CDR2 SQIVND (reference sequence). For the CDR3, the DNA is TGTGCCAGTAGTACGGCCGGGACTAGCTATGAGCAGTTCTTC. The encoded protein is CASSTAGTSYEQFF.

The chain carries TRBV9 and TRBJ2-1, with 7 nucleotides matching TRBD2. With 1 base clipped from V and 6 bases from J, the junction kept 16 bases outside the gene matches. This CDR3 has 18 amino acids. Looked up from germline, CDR1 is SGDLS and CDR2 is YYNGEE. The DNA of the CDR3 is TGTGCCAGCAGCGTACCTTCGAGGGGCGGGAGTTGGGGCAATGAGCAGTTCTTC. Translated: CASSVPSRGGSWGNEQFF.

The chain has TRBV4-1 and TRBJ2-7; D is ambiguous. Looked up from germline, CDR1 is MGHRA and CDR2 is YSYEKL. This CDR3 spans 11 amino acids. The ends were cut back, 7 bases at V and 5 bases at J, with 9 bases in the middle. CDR3 region: CASTSRDEQYF. CDR3 nucleotide sequence: TGCGCCAGCACCTCCCGGGACGAGCAGTACTTC.

The genes are TRBV30 and TRBJ2-4; TRBD1 aligns across 8 bases. Germline lookup yields CDR1 GTSNPN and CDR2 SVGIG (reference sequence). The trim removed 3 bases at V and 0 bases at J, leaving 7 bases unmatched. The CDR3 consists of 16 residues. Written as DNA, the CDR3 is TGTGCCTGGAGCCCCCGGACAGGGCTAGCCAAAAACATTCAGTACTTC. Translated: CAWSPRTGLAKNIQYF.

V and J are TRBV7-8 and TRBJ2-1; maybe TRBD2 (5 bases). This CDR3 has 15 amino acids. With 1 base removed from V and 4 bases from J, the gap between germline ends came to 11 bases. From germline, CDR1 is SGHVS and CDR2 FQNEAQ. This CDR3 reads CASSLVGLAYNEQFF. DNA of the CDR3: TGTGCCAGCAGCTTAGTCGGGCTAGCATACAATGAGCAGTTCTTC.